This T cell receptor beta chain is from a study of graft-versus-host responses after intestinal transplantation. Study-wide context: Once they had received anti-thymocyte globulin induction, all recipients took tacrolimus and steroids for approximately three years.

Details on this clone: Antigen: not known.

Germline CDR1 LNHDA, CDR2 SQIVND (reference sequence). The CDR3 spans 16 residues. Trimming took off 0 bases at V and 6 bases at J, with 15 bases between the two ends. Whole-study findings and limits: When patients had graft-donor T cell macrochimerism, their allografts held high graft-versus-host to host-versus-graft clonal ratios. Early HvG declines after transplant were associated with peak circulating GvH clone levels.

Produced via immunoSEQ multiplex PCR; TCRdb's table is partial and in-frame only. This table has about 90,000 clones, roughly 92% appearing once. The chain uses TRBV19 and TRBJ1-5; no firm D call. This sample comprised unstimulated CD4+ T cells sorted from spleen or lymph node cells, obtained before intestinal transplant. The receptor comes from a human donor who received an intestinal transplant. The CDR3 DNA is TGTGCCAGTAGTATAGAGGGGTATACGCCTAGTCAGCCCCAGCATTTT. Its protein is CASSIEGYTPSQPQHF.